These 19 T cell receptor beta chains came from one sample sequenced in a study of T cells in Graves' hyperthyroidism and ophthalmopathy (dated by TCRdb to 2018 to 2020). The receptor library was made with multiplex PCR. The sequencing machine was an Illumina HiSeq 2000. Amplification of TCR beta CDR3 regions was carried out from RNA transcripts. For the first round of RT-PCR on the TCR CDR3, the HTBI primer set was used together with the Qiagen OneStep RT-PCR kit. TCRdb reworked the public reads: Q25 trimming with fastp, MiXCR clone assembly, productive beta chains retained. Each entry is one CDR3 protein sequence, shown with its most common DNA and genes. In all, the sample holds 370,000 or so distinct CDR3 sequences, and approximately 15% of those were seen once. The top ten clonotypes cover 25% to 35% of the sample. Sequenced input: blood. Receptor source: a woman younger than 30 with Graves' hyperthyroidism that later progressed to Graves' ophthalmopathy.

In this sample, this clonotype turned up many times. The rearrangement joins TRBV18 to TRBJ2-5; unclear D gene. Germline loops: CDR1 KGHSH, CDR2 LQKENI. The CDR3 consists of 12 residues. V was clipped by 3 bases and J by 2 bases, with 4 bases between them. CDR3 bases: TGTGCCAGCTCACCGTCTCAAGAGACCCAGTACTTC. Amino acid sequence: CASSPSQETQYF.

This clonotype has a count of ten or more. CDR3 bases: TGTGCCAGCTCACCACCCGGACAGGCTGGAAACACCATATATTTT. Translated: CASSPPGQAGNTIYF. The V call is TRBV18, the J call TRBJ1-3, with 7 bases that match TRBD1. V shed 0 bases and J 2 bases; nucleotides not matched to a gene: 1. The CDR3 runs 15 residues. The germline gives CDR1 KGHSH, CDR2 LQKENI.

The chain couples TRBV7-2 to TRBJ2-2; D is perhaps TRBD2 (7 bases). The V end lost 4 bases, the J end lost 7 bases, and 10 bases lay between the germline ends. Germline assignment: CDR1 SGHTA and CDR2 FQGNSA. This CDR3 has 13 amino acids. The CDR3 coding sequence is TGTGCCAGCAGCTGGGGGGGGCTCGGGGAGCTGTTTTTT. Protein sequence: CASSWGGLGELFF.

CDR3 residues: CVSSGGRAGTDTQYF. The CDR3 region has the DNA TGTGTTTCTAGCGGAGGGAGGGCAGGCACAGATACGCAGTATTTT. V gene TRBV28 combines with J gene TRBJ2-3; 7 positions agree with TRBD2. The germline V gene has CDR1 MDHEN and CDR2 SYDVKM. CDR3 length: 15 residues.

This clonotype was observed at least ten times. The J gene is TRBJ1-2, the V gene TRBV27; D unclear. V lost 4 bases and J lost 4, with 13 bases in between. The CDR3 has 14 amino acids. Germline V gene lookup returns CDR1 MNHEY and CDR2 SMNVEV (reference sequence). The CDR3: CASSSLTALYGYTF. CDR3 DNA sequence: TGTGCCAGCAGTTCATTGACGGCCCTCTATGGCTACACCTTC.

This clonotype appeared many times. The gene calls are TRBV20-1 and TRBJ2-1; 7 positions match TRBD2. Germline V gene sequence: CDR1 DFQATT, CDR2 SNEGSKA (reference sequence). V shed 5 bases, J shed 6 bases, and the junction held 13 bases outside the gene matches. This CDR3 has 15 amino acids. The CDR3 sequence is CSARSVGRWGNEQFF. CDR3 sequence (DNA): TGCAGTGCTCGCTCAGTCGGGAGGTGGGGCAATGAGCAGTTCTTC.

Turning to this clonotype: A much larger clonotype is one base distant, so this may be a read error. The rearrangement uses TRBV28 and TRBJ2-7; D not certain. The germline V gene encodes CDR1 MDHEN and CDR2 SYDVKM. The CDR3 length is 19 residues. For the CDR3, the DNA is TGTGCCAGCAGTTTAAGAAACCGACATGACATATGGATATCCTACGAGCAGTGCTTC. Translation gives CASSLRNRHDIWISYEQCF. The full variable domain, with the rest looked up from reference TRBV28 and TRBJ2-7, is DVKVTQSSRYLVKRTGEKVFLECVQDMDHENMFWYRQDPGLGLRLIYFSYDVKMKEKGDIPEGYSVSREKKERFSLILESASTNQTSMYLCASSLRNRHDIWISYEQCFGPGTRLTVT.

This clonotype was seen ten or more times. The chain recombines TRBV18 with TRBJ2-3, with a weak D call TRBD2 (5 bases). Looked up from germline, CDR1 is KGHSH and CDR2 is LQKENI. The CDR3 loop spans 14 amino acids. Deletions cut 0 bases from V and 3 bases from J, with 7 bases between. CDR3 loop: CASSPPTRTDTQYF. CDR3 coding DNA: TGTGCCAGCTCACCACCAACTAGAACAGATACGCAGTATTTT.

At least ten counts were recorded for this clonotype. The chain carries TRBV20-1 and TRBJ2-1, with D uncertain. Trimming took 7 bases from V and 4 from J, leaving 11 bases between them. CDR1 and CDR2 (germline): DFQATT, SNEGSKA (reference sequence). This CDR3 contains 12 residues. The DNA for the CDR3 is TGCAGTGTGGCTCCCGGGTACAATGAGCAGTTCTTC. Translation gives CSVAPGYNEQFF.

This clonotype was seen ten or more times. The chain recombines TRBV2 with TRBJ1-1; D gene ambiguous. Trimming took 6 bases from V and 4 from J, leaving 9 bases between them. The germline CDR1 and CDR2 sequences are SNHLY and FYNNEI. The CDR3 is made up of 12 amino acids. The CDR3 sequence: CASRGSVTEAFF. The CDR3 region has the DNA TGTGCCAGCAGAGGCTCGGTCACTGAAGCTTTCTTT. Full variable domain (rest looked up from reference TRBV2 and TRBJ1-1): EPEVTQTPSHQVTQMGQEVILRCVPISNHLYFYWYRQILGQKVEFLVSFYNNEISEKSEIFDDQFSVERPDGSNFTLKIRSTKLEDSAMYFCASRGSVTEAFFGQGTRLTVV.

This chain uses TRBV27 with TRBJ1-5, with D possibly TRBD1 on 5 matching bases. The CDR3 runs 16 residues. V was trimmed by 4 bases and J by 0 bases, leaving 13 bases between them. Germline V lookup: CDR1 MNHEY, CDR2 SMNVEV (reference sequence). The CDR3 region has the DNA TGTGCCAGCAGTTACAGAGGAACAGGTAGCAATCAGCCCCAGCATTTT. Translation gives CASSYRGTGSNQPQHF.

This clonotype occurred many times. The V and J genes are TRBV11-2 and TRBJ2-5; either TRBD1 or TRBD2 may supply D (6 bases each). This CDR3 has 16 residues. From germline, CDR1 is SGHAT and CDR2 FQNNGV. V was pared by 5 bases and J by 4 bases, with 20 bases between. The CDR3 loop reads CASSLAGTSEGETQYF. CDR3 in DNA: TGTGCCAGCAGCCTCGCGGGGACATCGGAAGGAGAGACCCAGTACTTC.

Concerning this clonotype itself: A much larger clone sits a single nucleotide away, making a read error possible. The chain recombines TRBV7-9 with TRBJ2-7; the match to TRBD1 covers 8 bases. There are 13 residues in the CDR3. CDR1 SEHNR and CDR2 FQNEAQ come from the germline V gene (reference sequence). The CDR3: CTSSSDRAYEQYF. The CDR3 nucleotides are TGTACCAGCAGTTCGGACAGGGCCTACGAGCAGTACTTC.

The V call is TRBV7-2, the J call TRBJ2-1, with D uncertain. CDR1 and CDR2 (germline): SGHTA, FQGNSA. Trimming shortened V by 5 bases and J by 10 bases, and 15 bases separated the two germline ends. The CDR3 covers 13 residues. The CDR3 region has the DNA TGTGCCAGCAGCCCGCCCCCAGCCCGGGAGCAGTTCTTC. This sequence encodes CASSPPPAREQFF.

Points on this clonotype: A much larger clonotype is one base distant, so this may be a read error. The chain employs TRBV6-2 or TRBV6-3 and TRBJ2-7, with D perhaps matching TRBD1 (6 bases). Germline CDR1 and CDR2: MNHEY and SVGEGT. The length of the CDR3 is 15 residues. The CDR3 DNA is TGTGCCAGCAGTTACTCGATACAGGGAGTTGGCGAGCGGTACTTC. Protein: CASSYSIQGVGERYF.

V is TRBV9 and J is TRBJ1-1, with 7 bases fitting TRBD1. This CDR3 spans 15 amino acids. Germline V gives CDR1 SGDLS, CDR2 YYNGEE. With V trimmed by 0 bases and J by 1 base, 3 bases remained unmatched. DNA for the CDR3: TGTGCCAGCAGCGTAGTAGACAGGGAGAACACTGAAGCTTTCTTT. Amino acids: CASSVVDRENTEAFF.

The chain carries TRBV28 and TRBJ2-1, with TRBD2 matching over 8 bases. J gave up 0 bases and V 8 bases, and 9 bases lay outside the gene matches. This CDR3 comprises 16 residues. Germline lookup yields CDR1 MDHEN and CDR2 SYDVKM. The CDR3 coding sequence is TGTGCCAGCCATACCCGCGGGGGGAGCTCCTACAATGAGCAGTTCTTC. This sequence encodes CASHTRGGSSYNEQFF.

This clonotype has a count of ten or more. V usage is TRBV7-8 and J usage is TRBJ2-5, with D maybe TRBD1 (5 bases). Between the trimmed V and J ends, which lost 6 bases and 9 bases, there was a span of 11 bases. Germline V gene sequence: CDR1 SGHVS, CDR2 FQNEAQ. The CDR3 runs 11 residues. The CDR3 loop reads CASSQGVAQYF. CDR3 in DNA: TGTGCCAGCAGTCAAGGGGTGGCCCAGTACTTC.

The sample holds a few counts of this clonotype. The DNA of the CDR3 is TGCAGTGCTAGGGGGGCATCAGGAGCCAATCAGCCCCAGCATTTT. Its translation is CSARGASGANQPQHF. This chain connects TRBV20-1 to TRBJ1-5, with TRBD1 as a possible D gene (6 bases). CDR1 DFQATT and CDR2 SNEGSKA come from the germline V gene (reference sequence). Trimming left V 3 bases short and J 3 bases short, with 15 bases between. The CDR3 is 15 amino acids.